These 17 T cell receptor beta chains were sequenced from one sample in a study of shared clonotypes between healthy human individuals. Assay: immunoSEQ multiplex PCR; the TCRdb copy retains only in-frame clones and omits some. The sample records some 1 million clones, about three quarters being singletons. Sample: memory CD4+ T cells sorted from blood. Documented subset: CD45RA-negative fraction. The receptors here all came from a man aged 18 to 30 in good health.

A note on this clone: A read error may explain this, as a much larger clone is one base away. The J gene is TRBJ2-3, the V gene TRBV7-2; D is possibly TRBD1 (6 bases). CDR3 size: 14 residues. V lost 4 bases and J lost 0, with 8 bases in between. The germline CDR1 and CDR2 sequences are SGHTA and FQGNSA. The CDR3 bases are TGTGCCAGCAGCTGGACAGCTAGCACAGATACGCAGTATTTT. Translated: CASSWTASTDTQYF. Together with reference TRBV7-2 and TRBJ2-3, the CDR3 gives the full variable domain: GAGVSQSPSNKVTEKGKDVELRCDPISGHTALYWYRQSLGQGLEFLIYFQGNSAPDKSGLPSDRFSAERTGGSVSTLTIQRTQQEDSAVYLCASSWTASTDTQYFGPGTRLTVL.

The chain is built from TRBV5-1 and TRBJ1-2; D gene unclear. The CDR3 consists of 12 residues. Trimming left V 4 bases short and J 8 bases short, with 12 bases between. CDR1 SGHRS and CDR2 YFSETQ come from the germline V gene. This CDR3 reads CASSSSSRGYTF. Written as DNA, the CDR3 is TGCGCCAGCAGCAGTTCGTCTCGGGGCTACACCTTC.

This CDR3 is CASSLWGRETQYF. CDR3 sequence (DNA): TGTGCCAGCAGCTTATGGGGCCGGGAGACCCAGTACTTC. The V and J genes are TRBV7-3 and TRBJ2-5; D may be TRBD1 (5 bases). The germline V and J ends were trimmed by 2 bases and 5 bases, with 9 bases remaining between them. This CDR3 has 13 residues. Per germline, CDR1 SGHTA and CDR2 FQGTGA. Full variable domain (outside the CDR3, taken from reference TRBV7-3 and TRBJ2-5): GAGVSQTPSNKVTEKGKYVELRCDPISGHTALYWYRQSLGQGPEFLIYFQGTGAADDSGLPNDRFFAVRPEGSVSTLKIQRTERGDSAVYLCASSLWGRETQYFGPGTRLLVL.

V usage is TRBV6-5 and J usage is TRBJ1-6; D gene ambiguous. The CDR3 is made up of 15 amino acids. V was trimmed by 8 bases and J by 3 bases, leaving 14 bases between them. Looked up from germline, CDR1 is MNHEY and CDR2 is SVGAGI. This CDR3 reads CASGSSGNYNSPLHF. The CDR3, as DNA: TGTGCCAGCGGGTCTTCAGGCAACTATAATTCACCCCTCCACTTT.

This clone was counted only a few times. The rearrangement links TRBV2 to TRBJ1-5, with D perhaps TRBD1 (5 bases). The germline V gene has CDR1 SNHLY and CDR2 FYNNEI. Trimming took 7 bases from V and 3 from J, leaving 7 bases between them. The CDR3 totals 12 residues. CDR3 nucleotides: TGTGCCAGCACGACAGCCAATCAGCCCCAGCATTTT. It specifies CASTTANQPQHF.

The chain recombines TRBV4-1 with TRBJ2-1; D is unresolved. This CDR3 contains 16 residues. CDR1 is MGHRA, CDR2 YSYEKL, per germline. Trimming removed 1 base at V and 1 base at J, with 11 bases between. The CDR3 DNA is TGCGCCAGCAGCCAAGTGGGCCGAAGGTCCTACAATGAGCAGTTCTTC. Its translation: CASSQVGRRSYNEQFF.

In its sample, this clone was seen many times. The rearrangement links TRBV30 to TRBJ2-5, with D unresolved. The CDR3 has 13 residues. V shed 3 bases and J shed 4 bases, with 12 bases lying between them. Germline V CDR1 and CDR2: GTSNPN, SVGIG (reference sequence). The CDR3 bases are TGTGCCTGGAGCACCCGCGGAGCAGAGACCCAGTACTTC. Its translation is CAWSTRGAETQYF.

This chain links TRBV18 with TRBJ2-5; possibly TRBD1 for D (6 bases). V was trimmed by 8 bases and J by 2 bases, leaving 12 bases between them. Germline V gene sequence: CDR1 KGHSH, CDR2 LQKENI. This CDR3 comprises 13 residues. This chain's CDR3 is CASLRGWQETQYF. CDR3 DNA: TGTGCCAGCCTAAGGGGGTGGCAAGAGACCCAGTACTTC.

The gene calls are TRBV19 and TRBJ2-2, with TRBD1 identical over 7 bases. Trimming cost V 0 bases and J 6 bases; bases outside gene matches: 10. Per the germline V gene, CDR1 is LNHDA and CDR2 is SQIVND (reference sequence). The CDR3 is made up of 17 amino acids. The DNA for the CDR3 is TGTGCCAGTAGTATAGACAGGGGGACCCCCGCCGCCGGGGAGCTGTTTTTT. This sequence encodes CASSIDRGTPAAGELFF.

Only a few counts were recorded for this clone. The genes are TRBV13 and TRBJ1-6; tentative D call: TRBD1 (5 bases). Germline CDR1 and CDR2: PRHDT and FYEKMQ (reference sequence). Trimming took off 5 bases at V and 10 bases at J, with 24 bases between the two ends. CDR3 length equals 17 residues. The CDR3 is CASSLRARGDSRSPLHF. CDR3 DNA: TGTGCCAGCAGCCTTAGGGCCCGCGGGGACTCTCGGTCACCCCTCCACTTT.

This rearrangement joins TRBV20-1 to TRBJ2-1; D gene unclear. The CDR3 is 10 residues long. Trimming removed 3 bases from V and 9 bases from J, with 6 bases in between. CDR1 DFQATT and CDR2 SNEGSKA come from the germline V gene (reference sequence). The CDR3 here is CSASFPEQFF. Here the CDR3 DNA reads TGCAGTGCTAGTTTTCCTGAGCAGTTCTTC.

This chain joins TRBV4-3 and TRBJ1-2, with D tentatively TRBD1 (6 bases). Germline CDR1 is LGHNA and CDR2 is YSLEER. The CDR3 has 16 residues. Trimming took off 1 base at V and 4 bases at J, with 16 bases between the two ends. CDR3 coding DNA: TGCGCCAGCAGCCAAGTAAAAGGGGGTATTAGCTATGGCTACACCTTC. Translated: CASSQVKGGISYGYTF.

The chain is built from TRBV27 and TRBJ2-7, with 8 bases matching TRBD1. Trimming removed 4 bases from V and 5 bases from J; junction bases left unmatched: 10. CDR1 and CDR2 (germline): MNHEY, SMNVEV (reference sequence). The CDR3 has 15 residues. The CDR3 here is CASSSTGAGGDEQYF. In DNA form, the CDR3 reads TGTGCCAGCAGTTCGACAGGGGCGGGTGGTGACGAGCAGTACTTC.

This chain connects TRBV7-8 to TRBJ1-4; D ambiguous. V was cut by 1 base and J by 1 base, with 10 bases left in between. Germline CDR1 and CDR2: SGHVS and FQNEAQ. The CDR3 is 16 residues long. CDR3 sequence: CASSLEGGQTNEKLFF. CDR3 DNA: TGTGCCAGCAGCTTAGAAGGAGGGCAAACTAATGAAAAACTGTTTTTT. Complete variable domain (other parts from reference TRBV7-8 and TRBJ1-4): GAGVSQSPRYKVAKRGQDVALRCDPISGHVSLFWYQQALGQGPEFLTYFQNEAQLDKSGLPSDRFFAERPEGSVSTLKIQRTQQEDSAVYLCASSLEGGQTNEKLFFGSGTQLSVL.

The J gene is TRBJ1-1, the V gene TRBV27; possibly TRBD1 for D (5 bases). Per germline, CDR1 MNHEY and CDR2 SMNVEV (reference sequence). This CDR3 spans 17 amino acids. V was cut by 1 base and J by 0 bases, with 15 bases left in between. The CDR3 region has the DNA TGTGCCAGCAGTTTATTTGCAGGGCCTGACATGAACACTGAAGCTTTCTTT. It specifies CASSLFAGPDMNTEAFF.

The chain is built from TRBV11-2 and TRBJ2-3; 13 bases map to TRBD2. The length of the CDR3 is 17 residues. CDR1 is SGHAT, CDR2 FQNNGV, per germline. V shed 1 base and J 2 bases; nucleotides not matched to a gene: 3. The chain's CDR3 is CASSLVGLAGDTDTQYF. DNA of the CDR3: TGTGCCAGCAGCTTAGTAGGACTAGCGGGAGACACAGATACGCAGTATTTT.

This clone has a single count. The rearrangement links TRBV9 to TRBJ1-6; D is perhaps TRBD1 (5 bases). V lost 1 base and J lost 7, with 12 bases in between. Germline CDR1 reads SGDLS; CDR2 reads YYNGEE. The CDR3 is 15 amino acids. The CDR3 here is CASSVSGAQNSPLHF. The CDR3 DNA follows: TGTGCCAGCAGCGTATCTGGGGCCCAGAATTCACCCCTCCACTTT.